These T cell receptor beta chains were read from a single sample in a study of vaccination effects on CD4 cells after COVID-19. Using immunoSEQ multiplex PCR, the repertoire was profiled, and TCRdb retains in-frame clones only, with some absent. The sample yields 30,000 to 45,000 clones, around 67% seen once. No antigen is known for these receptors. The sample in question was CD4+ T cells from PBMCs cultured with SARS-CoV-2 spike peptides, obtained before COVID-19 vaccination. The receptors were gathered from a human donor who received a COVID-19 vaccine. Each CDR3 is given with its conserved first and last residue. D genes are given only for firm matches. Rows give clone size only sometimes, using once, few, many, or a class for an expanded clone.

>TRBJ1-5|-|-|TRBV19
TGTGCCAGTAAATGGTCCGGGGATAGCAATCAGCCCCAGCATTTT
CASKWSGDSNQPQHF
>TRBJ2-7|TRBD1|once|TRBV6-6
TGTGCCAGCAGTCCACAACCGGGACAGGGAAACTACGAGCAGTACTTC
CASSPQPGQGNYEQYF
>TRBJ2-7|TRBD1|-|TRBV27
TGTGCCAGCAGACTTACACCGGGACAGACCTACGAGCAGTACTTC
CASRLTPGQTYEQYF
>TRBJ2-7|TRBD1|few|TRBV19
TGTGCCAGTAGATCGACAGGGGAAACGAGCGAGCAGTACTTC
CASRSTGETSEQYF
>TRBJ1-2|-|-|TRBV2
TGTGCCAGCAGTGAACAAGGGGGAAGGTATGGCTACACCTTC
CASSEQGGRYGYTF
>TRBJ1-3|-|many|TRBV4-1
TGCGCCAGCAGCCAAGAGGGGACAACTGGAAACACCATATATTTT
CASSQEGTTGNTIYF
>TRBJ2-2|-|-|TRBV7-9
TGTGCCAGCAGCTTTGAGGGGAGCACCGGGGAGCTGTTTTTT
CASSFEGSTGELFF
>TRBJ2-7|-|-|TRBV7-2
TGTGCCAGCAGCTTTCTGGACGGGCACGAGCAGTACTTC
CASSFLDGHEQYF
>TRBJ1-1|-|few|TRBV6-6
TGTGCCAGCAGTTACTCTCAGGGAGAGGAAGCTTTCTTT
CASSYSQGEEAFF
>TRBJ1-2|-|-|TRBV6-5
TGTGCCAGCAGTTCCCTACGGGCGCGGGGCTACACCTTC
CASSSLRARGYTF
>TRBJ2-5|-|-|TRBV7-9
TGTGCCAGCAGCTCGGACGGGGTTGGTGCCCAGTACTTC
CASSSDGVGAQYF
>TRBJ2-2|TRBD1|-|TRBV7-7
TGTGCTAGCAGCCCGGACAGGGCCCGCGGGGAGCTGTTTTTT
CASSPDRARGELFF
>TRBJ1-5|TRBD1|-|TRBV6-5
TGTGCCAGCAGTCGCGGGACAGGGTGGAATCAGCCCCAGCATTTT
CASSRGTGWNQPQHF
>TRBJ2-1|TRBD1|-|TRBV7-6
TGTGCCAGCAGCGACGGACAGGGGGCTTGGAATGAGCAGTTCTTC
CASSDGQGAWNEQFF
>TRBJ2-2|TRBD2|few|TRBV9
TGTGCCAGCAGCGTGACTAGCAGACACACCGGGGAGCTGTTTTTT
CASSVTSRHTGELFF
>TRBJ1-2|-|-|TRBV7-2
TGTGCCAGCAGCTTATTGGGCTATGGCTACACCTTC
CASSLLGYGYTF
>TRBJ1-1|-|-|TRBV5-1
TGCGCCAGCAGCTTGGTCACTTTCAGGGGAGACACTGAAGCTTTCTTT
CASSLVTFRGDTEAFF
>TRBJ2-2|-|-|TRBV6-5
TGTGCCAGCAGACTTGGGGTTTCCGGGGAGCTGTTTTTT
CASRLGVSGELFF
>TRBJ1-1|TRBD1|-|TRBV19
TGTGCCAGTAGTAAACCCGGGACAGGAGATTTGAACACTGAAGCTTTCTTT
CASSKPGTGDLNTEAFF
>TRBJ2-5|TRBD2|-|TRBV25-1
TGTGCCAGCAGTGAATCCCGACTAGCGCAACAAGAGACCCAGTACTTC
CASSESRLAQQETQYF
>TRBJ1-5|-|once|TRBV9
TGTGCCAGCAGCGTAGATCCGGATCAGCCCCAGCATTTT
CASSVDPDQPQHF
>TRBJ1-3|-|-|TRBV19
TGTGCCAGTAGTACGGACATTTTAGCCTCTGGAAACACCATATATTTT
CASSTDILASGNTIYF
>TRBJ1-5|TRBD1|few|TRBV27
TGTGCCAGCAGTTTCTTGGGACAGGGGAATCAGCCCCAGCATTTT
CASSFLGQGNQPQHF
>TRBJ1-1|-|-|TRBV5-1
TGCGCCAGCAGCTTAGGGACCGCGACCCTGAACACTGAAGCTTTCTTT
CASSLGTATLNTEAFF
>TRBJ2-1|TRBD1|-|TRBV3-1/TRBV3-2
TGTGCCAGCAGCCTACAGGGGCTGGATGAGCAGTTCTTC
CASSLQGLDEQFF
>TRBJ1-2|-|-|TRBV5-8
TGTGCCAGCAGACGTACAGGGTTCTATGGCTACACCTTC
CASRRTGFYGYTF
>TRBJ1-6|TRBD1|-|TRBV7-9
TGTGCCAGCAGTTTTGCAGGGGGCAATTCACCCCTCCACTTT
CASSFAGGNSPLHF
>TRBJ2-3|TRBD2|-|TRBV29-1
TGCAGCGTAGGGGGACTAGCGGGAGTCGGAGATACGCAGTATTTT
CSVGGLAGVGDTQYF
>TRBJ1-6|-|few|TRBV30
TGTGCCTGGAGTCGGTCAGGGGCCTTCTATAATTCACCCCTCCACTTT
CAWSRSGAFYNSPLHF
>TRBJ1-2|-|-|TRBV6-6
TGTGCCAGCAGTCACCCTATTAAAAGCGGGCTCCCTAACTATGGCTACACCTTC
CASSHPIKSGLPNYGYTF
>TRBJ2-1|TRBD2|once|TRBV10-3
TGTGCCATCAGTGAGAGGGGACGGACTAGCGGACCCTCCTACAATGAGCAGTTCTTC
CAISERGRTSGPSYNEQFF
>TRBJ1-1|TRBD1|-|TRBV4-3
TGCGCCAGCAGCCAAGATCACGGGACAGGATTCACTGAAGCTTTCTTT
CASSQDHGTGFTEAFF
>TRBJ1-2|-|-|TRBV29-1
TGCAGCGCTGAGGAAGGGCGGGTTGCTGGCTACACCTTC
CSAEEGRVAGYTF
>TRBJ1-2|TRBD1|-|TRBV10-3
TGTGCCATCAGTGGGGGAACCGGGACAGGGTCTAGGGGCTACACCTTC
CAISGGTGTGSRGYTF
>TRBJ1-6|-|-|TRBV7-9
TGTGCCAGCAGCTTAGCGCTTGGAGATTCACCCCTCCACTTT
CASSLALGDSPLHF
>TRBJ1-5|-|-|TRBV10-1
TGCGCCAGTCCGGGACGCGCTAGCAATCAGCCCCAGCATTTT
CASPGRASNQPQHF
>TRBJ2-5|TRBD1|-|TRBV7-2
TGTGCCAGCAGCTCGGGACAGGGGGCGCGCTTAGAGACCCAGTACTTC
CASSSGQGARLETQYF
>TRBJ1-3|-|-|TRBV4-3
TGCGCCAGCAGCCAAGTTCTTCATGACAGGATTAGTCACCCCGACTCTGGAAACACCATATATTTT
CASSQVLHDRISHPDSGNTIYF
>TRBJ2-5|-|-|TRBV5-4
TGTGCCAGCAGCCCCAAGGGGGGGGCTGAAGAGACCCAGTACTTC
CASSPKGGAEETQYF
>TRBJ1-1|-|-|TRBV28
TGTGCCAGCAGTTTTCGACAGATAGAAGCTTTCTTT
CASSFRQIEAFF
>TRBJ2-4|TRBD1|-|TRBV14
TGTGCCAGCAGCCTCGCCGGGACAGGGGGCTTGGACATTCAGTACTTC
CASSLAGTGGLDIQYF
>TRBJ1-3|-|-|TRBV27
TGTGCCAGCAGTGCGGGAGGCTCTTTTGACACCATATATTTT
CASSAGGSFDTIYF
>TRBJ2-1|TRBD2|-|TRBV19
TGTGCCAGTAGTAAGAGGGCTAGCCTAGCGGGAGAAAGAAATGAGCAGTTCTTC
CASSKRASLAGERNEQFF
>TRBJ1-1|-|-|TRBV7-2
TGTGCCAGCAGCTTAGGGACGGGGTGGGACACTGAAGCTTTCTTT
CASSLGTGWDTEAFF